The T cell receptor (beta chain) under discussion was sequenced for a study of shared clonotypes between healthy human individuals. TCRdb keeps only in-frame clones here, not all; method: immunoSEQ multiplex PCR. The sample consists of about 610,000 clones, approximately 96% of them appearing once. CD45RO-negative, CCR7-selected cells formed the naive CD8 fraction, which excluded terminally differentiated effector memory CD45RA+ cells. After removal of 3 bases from V and 5 bases from J, the junction contained 5 bases not matched to a gene. There are 15 residues in the CDR3. Per germline, CDR1 MDHEN and CDR2 SYDVKM.

Sequencing input: naive CD8+ T cells sorted from blood. The TCR sequence derives from a woman aged 25-40 years in good health. The chain links TRBV28 to TRBJ2-2, with TRBD1 matching 8 bases. This CDR3 reads CASSFLTGGTGELFF. The CDR3 DNA reads TGTGCCAGCAGTTTTTTAACAGGGGGGACCGGGGAGCTGTTTTTT. Filled out from reference TRBV28 and TRBJ2-2, the complete variable domain reads DVKVTQSSRYLVKRTGEKVFLECVQDMDHENMFWYRQDPGLGLRLIYFSYDVKMKEKGDIPEGYSVSREKKERFSLILESASTNQTSMYLCASSFLTGGTGELFFGEGSRLTVL.